The rows below give T cell receptor beta chains drawn from one sample of a study of cytomegalovirus exposure and HLA in healthy donors. This table comes from immunoSEQ multiplex PCR, and its TCRdb copy is limited to in-frame clones, with some not included. Recorded for this sample: 150,000 to 200,000 clones. Material for sequencing was PBMCs. These receptors came from a man younger than 45 in good health and CMV-seronegative. CDR3s include the opening cysteine and the closing phenylalanine or tryptophan. The D gene is left open where the match is weak.

TRBV19	TRBJ1-2	NA	CASSIDPRHDYGYTF	TGTGCCAGTAGTATAGATCCCAGACATGACTATGGCTACACCTTC
TRBV19	TRBJ1-3	TRBD1	CASSRQGSGNTIYF	TGTGCCAGCTCCCGACAGGGGAGTGGAAACACCATATATTTT
TRBV11-2	TRBJ1-1	NA	CASSRGGMNTEAFF	TGTGCCAGCAGCCGAGGGGGAATGAACACTGAAGCTTTCTTT
TRBV5-1	TRBJ2-7	TRBD1	CASSLDRGDYEQYF	TGCGCCAGCAGCCTGGACAGGGGTGACTACGAGCAGTACTTC
TRBV6-6	TRBJ2-7	TRBD2	CASSSAGGVHEQYF	TGTGCCAGCAGTTCCGCGGGGGGGGTTCACGAGCAGTACTTC
TRBV2	TRBJ1-4	NA	CASSRSGGSGEKLFF	TGTGCCAGCAGTCGAAGCGGCGGATCGGGTGAAAAACTGTTTTTT
TRBV4-1	TRBJ2-5	NA	CASSQEGGRETQYF	TGCGCCAGCAGCCAAGAAGGAGGGAGAGAGACCCAGTACTTC
TRBV2	TRBJ2-3	TRBD1	CARGVVTGEQYF	TGTGCCAGAGGGGTGGTGACAGGGGAGCAGTATTTT
TRBV19	TRBJ1-5	TRBD1	CASSIGRGNQPQHF	TGTGCCAGTAGTATAGGCAGGGGGAATCAGCCCCAGCATTTT
TRBV7-2	TRBJ2-7	NA	CASSLGDRVYEQYF	TGTGCCAGCAGCTTAGGAGACAGAGTCTACGAGCAGTACTTC
TRBV10-2	TRBJ2-5	NA	CASSEPWSESALQETQYF	TGCGCCAGCAGTGAGCCATGGAGCGAGTCGGCGCTACAAGAGACCCAGTACTTC
TRBV9	TRBJ2-7	NA	CASSVVAGSSYEQYF	TGTGCCAGCAGCGTAGTGGCAGGTAGCTCCTACGAGCAGTACTTC
TRBV7-9	TRBJ2-1	NA	CASSLVGGRSSYNEQFF	TGTGCCAGCAGCTTAGTTGGCGGCCGTAGCTCCTACAATGAGCAGTTCTTC
TRBV18	TRBJ2-7	NA	CASSDVSDSSYEQYF	TGTGCCAGCTCTGATGTTTCGGACAGTTCCTACGAGCAGTACTTC
TRBV19	TRBJ2-7	NA	CANSIFAANSYEQYF	TGTGCCAATAGTATCTTTGCGGCAAATTCCTACGAGCAGTACTTC
TRBV6-1	TRBJ1-5	TRBD1	CASSGEYAGTGGLKQPQHF	TGTGCCAGCAGTGGAGAATACGCGGGGACAGGGGGCTTGAAGCAGCCCCAGCATTTT
TRBV28	TRBJ1-2	NA	CASSSLGTSTNYGYTF	TGTGCCAGCAGTTCACTAGGGACTTCAACTAACTATGGCTACACCTTC
TRBV6-5	TRBJ2-3	NA	CASSYSPGDTDTQYF	TGTGCCAGCAGTTACTCGCCAGGGGACACAGATACGCAGTATTTT
TRBV19	TRBJ1-1	TRBD1	CASALAFPAHKTGGEDTEAFF	TGTGCCAGCGCCCTTGCCTTTCCAGCCCACAAGACAGGGGGCGAGGACACTGAAGCTTTCTTT
TRBV11-3	TRBJ1-1	NA	CASSPNDGVEAFF	TGTGCCAGCAGCCCGAACGACGGAGTTGAAGCTTTCTTT
TRBV6-5	TRBJ2-7	NA	CASSQSYEQYF	TGTGCCAGCAGCCAGTCCTACGAGCAGTACTTC
TRBV10-3	TRBJ1-3	NA	CAIGEVEFSGNTIYF	TGTGCCATCGGCGAAGTGGAGTTTTCTGGAAACACCATATATTTT
TRBV30	TRBJ2-5	TRBD2	CAWDPGLAGEETQYF	TGTGCCTGGGATCCGGGACTAGCGGGGGAAGAGACCCAGTACTTC
TRBV13	TRBJ2-5	TRBD2	CASSRTSGGLLTREETQYF	TGTGCCAGCAGCCGAACTAGCGGGGGGCTCCTGACCCGGGAAGAGACCCAGTACTTC
TRBV15	TRBJ1-1	NA	CATSRQDTVITAFF	TGTGCCACCAGCAGACAGGACACGGTGATTACTGCTTTCTTT
TRBV7-8	TRBJ1-5	NA	CASSLGGGVRSNQPQHF	TGTGCCAGCAGCTTAGGGGGAGGTGTTAGGAGCAATCAGCCCCAGCATTTT
TRBV27	TRBJ2-7	NA	CASSVYGQPHEQYF	TGTGCCAGCAGTGTATATGGGCAACCCCACGAGCAGTACTTC
TRBV25-1	TRBJ2-1	TRBD1	CASSEYGAGGLNEQFF	TGTGCCAGCAGTGAATACGGGGCAGGGGGCCTGAATGAGCAGTTCTTC
TRBV4-1	TRBJ1-4	TRBD1	CASSQGQETWTRKSLFF	TGCGCCAGCAGCCAGGGACAGGAGACTTGGACCCGAAAAAGCCTGTTTTTT
TRBV11-2	TRBJ1-4	TRBD1	CASSFNPPGQREKLFF	TGTGCCAGCAGCTTTAACCCACCGGGACAGCGTGAAAAACTGTTTTTT
TRBV27	TRBJ2-5	NA	CAGSPTGLGGEETQYF	TGTGCCGGCAGTCCGACAGGGCTCGGGGGTGAGGAGACCCAGTACTTC
TRBV7-9	TRBJ2-7	NA	CASSVDSYPFQSSYEQYF	TGTGCCAGCAGCGTTGACAGTTACCCTTTTCAAAGCTCCTACGAGCAGTACTTC
TRBV14	TRBJ2-1	TRBD2	CASKPLAGNYNEQFF	TGTGCCAGCAAGCCCCTAGCGGGAAACTACAATGAGCAGTTCTTC
TRBV25-1	TRBJ1-4	NA	CASSEFSEGEKLFF	TGTGCCAGCAGTGAATTCTCGGAGGGTGAAAAACTGTTTTTT
TRBV10-3	TRBJ2-2	NA	CAINPGVRTGELFF	TGTGCCATCAATCCAGGGGTTAGGACCGGGGAGCTGTTTTTT
TRBV27	TRBJ2-2	NA	CASLPHRITANTGELFF	TGTGCCAGCCTCCCACACAGGATCACCGCGAACACCGGGGAGCTGTTTTTT
TRBV27	TRBJ2-6	TRBD1	CASSSHLTGGFSGANVLTF	TGTGCCAGCAGTTCTCATCTGACAGGGGGTTTTTCTGGGGCCAACGTCCTGACTTTC
TRBV4-1	TRBJ2-5	TRBD1	CASSPGQGETVQYF	TGCGCCAGCAGCCCGGGACAGGGGGAAACAGTGCAGTACTTC
TRBV5-1	TRBJ2-3	TRBD2	CASAAGGYTDTQYF	TGCGCCAGCGCAGCGGGGGGCTACACAGATACGCAGTATTTT
TRBV15	TRBJ1-5	NA	CATSRGKGSNQPQHF	TGTGCCACCAGCAGAGGTAAGGGGAGCAATCAGCCCCAGCATTTT
TRBV12-5	TRBJ1-6	TRBD1	CASGLVSGTGKLLNSPLHF	TGTGCTAGTGGTTTGGTATCGGGGACAGGAAAGTTGTTGAATTCACCCCTCCACTTT
TRBV7-6	TRBJ2-3	TRBD2	CASRDLAGGGTDTQYF	TGTGCCAGCAGAGATCTAGCGGGAGGGGGCACAGATACGCAGTATTTT